Listed below are T cell receptor beta chains from one sample, sequenced in a study of blood T cell repertoires in COVID-19. Repertoires were generated with immunoSEQ multiplex PCR, while TCRdb's copy carries only in-frame clones and drops some. The table shows about 110,000 clones, with about 85% occurring only once. Source material: peripheral blood. Source of these receptors: a woman aged 70 to 79 with acute or convalescent COVID-19. The CDR3 runs from the conserved cysteine through the conserved F or W. A D gene is named only where the DNA matches it firmly. Clone size is not always given. Where it is, it says once, few, many or a class for expanded clones.

d_gene	v_gene	abundance	j_gene	CDR3aa	CDR3nt
NA	TRBV28	NA	TRBJ1-3	CASSWTASGNTIYF	TGTGCCAGCAGTTGGACAGCCTCTGGAAACACCATATATTTT
NA	TRBV18	NA	TRBJ2-1	CASSPPGSSYNEQFF	TGTGCCAGCTCACCACCGGGGAGCTCCTACAATGAGCAGTTCTTC
NA	TRBV5-1	NA	TRBJ1-1	CASSLGDTSNTEAFF	TGCGCCAGCAGCTTGGGGGACACGTCGAACACTGAAGCTTTCTTT
TRBD1	TRBV28	NA	TRBJ1-6	CASSIRTGGGRYNSPLHF	TGTGCCAGCAGTATCAGGACAGGGGGCGGAAGGTATAATTCACCCCTCCACTTT
NA	TRBV5-1	NA	TRBJ1-1	CASSFRNTEAFF	TGCGCCAGCAGCTTCAGGAACACTGAAGCTTTCTTT
TRBD1	TRBV3-1/TRBV3-2	NA	TRBJ1-1	CASSQERSRGYTEAFF	TGTGCCAGCAGCCAAGAGAGGTCCAGGGGGTACACTGAAGCTTTCTTT
NA	TRBV19	NA	TRBJ2-1	CASSQGGEQFF	TGTGCCAGTAGCCAGGGCGGTGAGCAGTTCTTC
NA	TRBV7-9	NA	TRBJ2-1	CASGYTGRGDEQFF	TGTGCCAGCGGCTACACGGGTAGAGGCGATGAGCAGTTCTTC
NA	TRBV7-2	NA	TRBJ2-1	CASKSGVYDEQFF	TGTGCCAGCAAGTCAGGCGTCTACGATGAGCAGTTCTTC
TRBD2	TRBV28	NA	TRBJ2-2	CASSLPGTRRAGELFF	TGTGCCAGCTCCCTTCCCGGGACTAGGAGGGCCGGGGAGCTGTTTTTT
NA	TRBV19	NA	TRBJ2-1	CASSIEGHYNEQFF	TGTGCCAGTAGTATAGAGGGACACTACAATGAGCAGTTCTTC
TRBD2	TRBV20-1	once	TRBJ2-1	CSASATSGGMTYNEQFF	TGCAGTGCTAGTGCTACTAGCGGGGGAATGACCTACAATGAGCAGTTCTTC
TRBD1	TRBV29-1	NA	TRBJ1-1	CSAGQGRGTEAFF	TGCAGCGCTGGACAGGGGCGAGGCACTGAAGCTTTCTTT